A selection of T cell receptor beta chains follows, all from one sample in a study of human T cells and chemical hapten exposure. One entry per CDR3 protein results from TCRdb running MiXCR on the RACE reads. The sample lists some 360,000 distinct CDR3 sequences; about 5.1% were seen once. Source: whole blood, taken in connection with sensitization to the hapten diphenylcyclopropenone (DPC). Source of these receptors: a woman aged 45-65 years with alopecia areata. Some clones in this sample may be carry-over from other donors' samples. Both conserved end residues are part of each CDR3. The D gene is left open where the match is weak. Rows give clone size only sometimes, using once, few, many, or a class for an expanded clone.

len	v_gene	d_gene	j_gene	abundance	CDR3nt	CDR3aa
13	TRBV7-9	NA	TRBJ2-4	many	TGTGCCAGCAGCTTCGGAGGAGCGAACATTCAGTACTTC	CASSFGGANIQYF
13	TRBV6-6	NA	TRBJ2-3	few	TGTGCCAGCGGAGTGGCTAGCACAGATACGCAGTATTTT	CASGVASTDTQYF
12	TRBV12-3/TRBV12-4	NA	TRBJ1-1	few	TGTGCCAGCATCCTAGGGGGGGCTGAAGCTTTCTTT	CASILGGAEAFF
15	TRBV6-5	TRBD1	TRBJ1-1	NA	TGTGCCAGCAGTTACTCCACTTGGACAGGGGCTGAAGCTTTCTTT	CASSYSTWTGAEAFF
11	TRBV29-1	TRBD1	TRBJ2-7	many	TGCAGCGTTTCAGGATCGGGACAGGATCAGTTC	CSVSGSGQDQF
14	TRBV6-5	NA	TRBJ2-3	NA	TGTGCCAGCAGCCCGACCTGGGGCACAGATACGCAGTATTTT	CASSPTWGTDTQYF
11	TRBV19	NA	TRBJ2-7	once	TGTGCCAGTAGTGCCTTCGCCGAGCAGTACTTC	CASSAFAEQYF
14	TRBV5-1	TRBD1	TRBJ2-7	many	TGCGCCAGCAGCTCGGACAGGGGGAACTACGAGCAGTACTTC	CASSSDRGNYEQYF
15	TRBV29-1	NA	TRBJ2-3	many	TGCAGCGCCAAGCTAAGGACACCTGGCACAGATACGCAGTATTTT	CSAKLRTPGTDTQYF
14	TRBV29-1	NA	TRBJ2-2	NA	TGCAGCGTTGGCTCCCGGGCTGGGGCCGGGGAGCTGTTTTTT	CSVGSRAGAGELFF
12	TRBV6-2/TRBV6-3	TRBD1	TRBJ1-2	many	TGTGCCAGCAGTTCGACAGGGGGCCGCTACACCTTC	CASSSTGGRYTF
15	TRBV6-5	TRBD1	TRBJ2-7	many	TGTGCCAGCAGTTACTTTGGGACAGGGGGTGTCGAGCAGTACTTC	CASSYFGTGGVEQYF
14	TRBV20-1	NA	TRBJ2-3	many	TGCAGTGCTAGAGATTTCGCCCGCACAGATACGCAGTATTTT	CSARDFARTDTQYF
16	TRBV6-5	NA	TRBJ2-6	many	TGTGCCAGCAGTTACGGCATTCCTCCTGGGGCCAACGTCCTGACTTTC	CASSYGIPPGANVLTF
16	TRBV4-3	NA	TRBJ2-7	many	TGCGCCAGCAGCCAGGTGGGCGGCCTAGAAGTCGACGAGCAGTACTTC	CASSQVGGLEVDEQYF
17	TRBV7-2	NA	TRBJ1-6	once	TGTGCCAGCAGCTCCCAGGGTTCGGCTCCTTATAATTCACCCCTCCACTTT	CASSSQGSAPYNSPLHF
13	TRBV28	TRBD2	TRBJ2-7	few	TGTGCCAGCACCACCGGGGGGGTAGACGAGCAGTACTTC	CASTTGGVDEQYF
15	TRBV15	NA	TRBJ2-3	NA	TGTGCCACCAGCAGAGATCGGCCAGCCAGCGATACGCAGTATTTT	CATSRDRPASDTQYF
17	TRBV7-2	TRBD2	TRBJ2-2	many	TGTGCCAGCAGTAAGAGAGGACTAGCGGGATTCCCCGGGGAGCTGTTTTTT	CASSKRGLAGFPGELFF
15	TRBV27	NA	TRBJ2-1	many	TGTGCCAGCAGTATTACTCCTGGGGGGCTCAATGAGCAGTTCTTC	CASSITPGGLNEQFF
14	TRBV10-3	NA	TRBJ1-1	many	TGTGCCGTACGGCTAGGAGGGATGAACACTGAAGCTTTCTTT	CAVRLGGMNTEAFF
11	TRBV29-1	NA	TRBJ1-1	many	TGCAGCGTTGGTACGGACACTGAAGCTTTCTTT	CSVGTDTEAFF
15	TRBV7-2	TRBD2	TRBJ2-3	many	TGTGCCAGCAGCCCTACGGGGGGGAACACAGATACGCAGTATTTT	CASSPTGGNTDTQYF
13	TRBV6-1	NA	TRBJ1-1	many	TGTGCCATACGACCGGGACTCAACACTGAAGCTTTCTTT	CAIRPGLNTEAFF
12	TRBV6-2/TRBV6-3	NA	TRBJ2-2	many	TGTGCCAGCAACCCAGGGACCGGGGAGCTGTTTTTT	CASNPGTGELFF
14	TRBV7-8	TRBD1	TRBJ1-1	many	TGTGCCAGCAGCCCCAGGGGGCGAAGGACTGAAGCTTTCTTT	CASSPRGRRTEAFF
17	TRBV28	TRBD1	TRBJ2-7	many	TGTGCCAGCAGTACACCGGGACAGGGACGGAGCTCCTACGAGCAGTACTTC	CASSTPGQGRSSYEQYF
13	TRBV18	NA	TRBJ1-1	many	TGTGCCAGCTCACCGAGATGGGGCACTGAAGCTTTCTTT	CASSPRWGTEAFF
16	TRBV20-1	TRBD1	TRBJ2-2	NA	TGCAGTGCACCGGACAGGGGATACGCGAACACCGGGGAGCTGTTTTTT	CSAPDRGYANTGELFF
16	TRBV28	TRBD2	TRBJ2-2	many	TGTGCCAGCAGTTCTGGACTAGCGGAGAACACCGGGGAGCTGTTTTTT	CASSSGLAENTGELFF
16	TRBV6-5	NA	TRBJ1-5	many	TGTGCCAGCAGGCCCCAACAGGGTTATAGCAATCAGCCCCAGCATTTT	CASRPQQGYSNQPQHF
15	TRBV9	NA	TRBJ2-3	NA	TGTGCCAGCACCCGACTAGTAGTTGAGACAGATACGCAGTATTTT	CASTRLVVETDTQYF
15	TRBV12-3/TRBV12-4	TRBD1	TRBJ1-2	few	TGTGCCAGCAGTCCACCGGGACAGTTTAACTATGGCTACACCTTC	CASSPPGQFNYGYTF
12	TRBV25-1	NA	TRBJ2-1	few	TGTGCCAGCAGTCGCGGCGGACATGAGCAGTTCTTC	CASSRGGHEQFF
14	TRBV5-4	NA	TRBJ1-6	many	TGTGCCAGCAGCTTGCAGGGGATGAAATCACCCCTCCACTTT	CASSLQGMKSPLHF
13	TRBV28	TRBD2	TRBJ2-7	few	TGTGCCAGCGGGACCACCGGGACTAGAGAGCAGTACTTC	CASGTTGTREQYF